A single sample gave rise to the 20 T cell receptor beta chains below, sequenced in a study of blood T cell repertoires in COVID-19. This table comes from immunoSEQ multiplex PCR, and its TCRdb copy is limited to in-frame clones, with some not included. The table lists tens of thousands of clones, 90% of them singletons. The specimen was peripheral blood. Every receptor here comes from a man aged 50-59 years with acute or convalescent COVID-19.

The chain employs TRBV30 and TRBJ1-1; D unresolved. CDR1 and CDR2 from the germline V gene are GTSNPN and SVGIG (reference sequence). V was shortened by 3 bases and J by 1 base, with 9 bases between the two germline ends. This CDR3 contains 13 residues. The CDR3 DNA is TGTGCCTGGAGGTTGCTACGGAACACTGAAGCTTTCTTT. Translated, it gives CAWRLLRNTEAFF.

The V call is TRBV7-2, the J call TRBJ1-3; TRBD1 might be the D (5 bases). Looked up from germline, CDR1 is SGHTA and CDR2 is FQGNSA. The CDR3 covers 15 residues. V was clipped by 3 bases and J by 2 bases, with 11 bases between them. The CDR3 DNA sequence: TGTGCCAGCAGCTTTCCAGGGATTACTGGAAACACCATATATTTT. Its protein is CASSFPGITGNTIYF.

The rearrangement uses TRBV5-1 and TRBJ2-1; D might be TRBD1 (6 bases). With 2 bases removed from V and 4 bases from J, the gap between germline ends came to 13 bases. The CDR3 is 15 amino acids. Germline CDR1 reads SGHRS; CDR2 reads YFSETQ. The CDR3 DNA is TGCGCCAGCAGCTTCCGGGACAATTCGTACAATGAGCAGTTCTTC. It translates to CASSFRDNSYNEQFF.

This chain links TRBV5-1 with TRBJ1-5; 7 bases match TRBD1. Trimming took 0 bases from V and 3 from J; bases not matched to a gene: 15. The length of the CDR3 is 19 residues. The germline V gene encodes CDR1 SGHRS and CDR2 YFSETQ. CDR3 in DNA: TGCGCCAGCAGCTTGGTGGTGTTCCGGGACAGAGATTCCAATCAGCCCCAGCATTTT. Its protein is CASSLVVFRDRDSNQPQHF. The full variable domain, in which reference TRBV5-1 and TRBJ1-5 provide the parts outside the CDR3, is KAGVTQTPRYLIKTRGQQVTLSCSPISGHRSVSWYQQTPGQGLQFLFEYFSETQRNKGNFPGRFSGRQFSNSRSEMNVSTLELGDSALYLCASSLVVFRDRDSNQPQHFGDGTRLSIL.

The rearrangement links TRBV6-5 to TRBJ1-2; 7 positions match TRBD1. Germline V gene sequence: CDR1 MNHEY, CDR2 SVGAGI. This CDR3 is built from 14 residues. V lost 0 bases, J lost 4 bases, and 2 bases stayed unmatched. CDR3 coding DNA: TGTGCCAGCAGTTACTCGACAGGGACCTATGGCTACACCTTC. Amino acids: CASSYSTGTYGYTF.

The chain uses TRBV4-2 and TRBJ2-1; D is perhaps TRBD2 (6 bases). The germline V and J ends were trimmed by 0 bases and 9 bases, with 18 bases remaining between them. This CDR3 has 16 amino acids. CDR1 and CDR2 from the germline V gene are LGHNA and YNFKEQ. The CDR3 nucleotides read TGTGCCAGCAGCCAAGATTTGGCTAGCGTTGGTGGTGAGCAGTTCTTC. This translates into CASSQDLASVGGEQFF.

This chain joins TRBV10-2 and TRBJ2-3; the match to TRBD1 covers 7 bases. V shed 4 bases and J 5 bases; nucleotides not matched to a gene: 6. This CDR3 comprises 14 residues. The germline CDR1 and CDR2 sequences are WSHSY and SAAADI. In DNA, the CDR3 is TGCGCCAGCAGTGTGAACAGGGGAAAAGATACGCAGTATTTT. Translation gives CASSVNRGKDTQYF.

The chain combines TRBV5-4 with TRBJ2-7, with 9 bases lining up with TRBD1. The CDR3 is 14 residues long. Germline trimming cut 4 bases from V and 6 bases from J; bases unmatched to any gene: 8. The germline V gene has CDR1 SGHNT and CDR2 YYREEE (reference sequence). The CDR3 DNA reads TGTGCCAGCAGCAGGGACAGGGCCCAGGGCGAGCAGTACTTC. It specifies CASSRDRAQGEQYF.

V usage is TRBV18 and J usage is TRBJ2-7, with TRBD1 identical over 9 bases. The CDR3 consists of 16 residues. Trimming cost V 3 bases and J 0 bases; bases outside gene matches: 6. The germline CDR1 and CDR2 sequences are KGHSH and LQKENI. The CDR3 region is CASSPSETGGSYEQYF. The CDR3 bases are TGTGCCAGCTCACCGTCGGAGACAGGGGGCTCCTACGAGCAGTACTTC.

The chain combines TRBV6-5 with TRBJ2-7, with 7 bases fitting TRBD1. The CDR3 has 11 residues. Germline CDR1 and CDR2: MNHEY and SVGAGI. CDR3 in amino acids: CASGTVYEQYF. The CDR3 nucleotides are TGTGCTTCCGGGACAGTCTACGAGCAGTACTTC.

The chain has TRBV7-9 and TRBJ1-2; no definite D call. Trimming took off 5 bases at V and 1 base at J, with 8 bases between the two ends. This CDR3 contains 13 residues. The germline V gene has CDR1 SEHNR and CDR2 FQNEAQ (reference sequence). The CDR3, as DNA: TGTGCCAGCAGCGCTAACCTTAACTATGGCTACACCTTC. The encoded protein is CASSANLNYGYTF.

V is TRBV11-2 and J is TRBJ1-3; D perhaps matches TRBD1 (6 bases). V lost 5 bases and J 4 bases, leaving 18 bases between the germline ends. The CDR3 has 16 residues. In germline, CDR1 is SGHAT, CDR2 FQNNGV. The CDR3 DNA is TGTGCCAGCAGCCCAGGTCGGGGGGCGCGGGGAAACACCATATATTTT. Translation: CASSPGRGARGNTIYF.

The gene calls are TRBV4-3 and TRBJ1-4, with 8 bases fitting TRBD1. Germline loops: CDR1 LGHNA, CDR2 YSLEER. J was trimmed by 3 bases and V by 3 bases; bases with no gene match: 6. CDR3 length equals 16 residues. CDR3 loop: CASSQGGQGSNEKLFF. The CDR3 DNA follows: TGCGCCAGCAGCCAGGGAGGACAGGGTTCTAATGAAAAACTGTTTTTT.

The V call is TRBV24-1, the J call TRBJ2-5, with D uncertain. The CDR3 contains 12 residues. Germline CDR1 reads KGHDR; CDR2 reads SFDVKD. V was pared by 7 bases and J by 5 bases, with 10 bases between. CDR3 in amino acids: CATSQAAETQYF. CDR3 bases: TGTGCCACCAGCCAGGCTGCGGAGACCCAGTACTTC.

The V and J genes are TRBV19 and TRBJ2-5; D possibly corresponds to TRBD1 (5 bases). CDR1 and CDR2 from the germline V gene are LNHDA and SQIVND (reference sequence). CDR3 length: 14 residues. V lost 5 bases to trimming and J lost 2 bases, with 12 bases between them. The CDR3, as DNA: TGTGCCAGTAGTCTTCAGGGAAAACAAGAGACCCAGTACTTC. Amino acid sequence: CASSLQGKQETQYF.

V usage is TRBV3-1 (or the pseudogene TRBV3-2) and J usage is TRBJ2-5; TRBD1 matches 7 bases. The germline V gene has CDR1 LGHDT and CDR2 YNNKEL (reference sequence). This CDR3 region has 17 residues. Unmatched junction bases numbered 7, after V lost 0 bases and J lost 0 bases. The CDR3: CASSQDPGQVYQETQYF. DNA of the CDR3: TGTGCCAGCAGCCAAGATCCAGGACAGGTGTACCAAGAGACCCAGTACTTC.

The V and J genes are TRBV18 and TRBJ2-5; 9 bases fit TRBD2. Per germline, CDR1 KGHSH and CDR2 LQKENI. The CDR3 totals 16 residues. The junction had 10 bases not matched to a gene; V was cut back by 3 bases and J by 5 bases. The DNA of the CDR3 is TGTGCCAGCTCACCCCCTAGCGGGATGCAGAGGGAGACCCAGTACTTC. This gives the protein CASSPPSGMQRETQYF.

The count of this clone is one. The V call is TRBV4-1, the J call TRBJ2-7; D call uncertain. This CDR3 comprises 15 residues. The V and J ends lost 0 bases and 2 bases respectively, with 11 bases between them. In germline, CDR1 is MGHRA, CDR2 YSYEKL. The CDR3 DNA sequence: TGCGCCAGCAGCCAAGATCCAGGAAAGGCCTACGAGCAGTACTTC. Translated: CASSQDPGKAYEQYF.

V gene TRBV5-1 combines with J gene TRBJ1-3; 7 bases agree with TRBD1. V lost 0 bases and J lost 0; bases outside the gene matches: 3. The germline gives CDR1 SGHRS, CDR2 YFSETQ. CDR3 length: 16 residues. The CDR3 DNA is TGCGCCAGCAGCTTGGAACAGGGGAGCTCTGGAAACACCATATATTTT. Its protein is CASSLEQGSSGNTIYF.

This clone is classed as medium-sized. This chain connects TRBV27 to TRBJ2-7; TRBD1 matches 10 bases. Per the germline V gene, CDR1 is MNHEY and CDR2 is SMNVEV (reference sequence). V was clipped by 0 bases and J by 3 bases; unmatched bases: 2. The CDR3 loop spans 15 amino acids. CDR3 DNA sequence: TGTGCCAGCAGTTTATCCAGGACAGGGGGCTACGAGCAGTACTTC. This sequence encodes CASSLSRTGGYEQYF.